The T cell receptor beta chain described here comes from a study of shared clonotypes between healthy human individuals. Here immunoSEQ multiplex PCR was the method, and the copy in TCRdb shows in-frame clones only, minus some. The sample has roughly 2.4 million clones; more than 90% are singletons. CDR3 length equals 14 residues. Germline CDR1 LNHDA, CDR2 SQIVND (reference sequence). With 4 bases removed from V and 0 bases from J, the gap between germline ends came to 9 bases. The clonotype was recovered from a man in his late teens or twenties in good health. The sample consisted of naive CD4+ T cells sorted from blood. Subset meaning: CD45RA+ positively selected. The J gene is TRBJ1-1, the V gene TRBV19; D ambiguous. CDR3 sequence: CASSKRPVNTEAFF. The CDR3, as DNA: TGTGCCAGTAGTAAACGACCGGTGAACACTGAAGCTTTCTTT.